The 10 T cell receptor beta chains below were found in one sample sequenced in a study of blood T cell repertoires in COVID-19 (dated by TCRdb to about 2020). The protocol used for the library was the immunoSEQ multiplex PCR assay. TCRdb mirrors the immuneACCESS table, restricted to in-frame sequences. Some clones are absent from its copies; in checked studies, under half trace to an unresolved V gene, and the reason for the others is unknown. This sample gives about 300,000 clones in total; 80% to 90% of them show up just once. The top ten hold under 2.5% of the sample. Sequencing was done on a sample of PBMCs or T cells enriched from blood (not recorded which). These receptor sequences come from a man in his thirties or forties who had recovered from COVID-19.

The V and J genes are TRBV19 and TRBJ1-2; tentative D call: TRBD1 (6 bases). Germline loops: CDR1 LNHDA, CDR2 SQIVND (reference sequence). This CDR3 region has 16 residues. The V and J ends lost 5 bases and 10 bases respectively, with 26 bases between them. CDR3 sequence (DNA): TGTGCCAGTAGTGGCGAAGGAGGACAGCTCCGAGTTTACTACACCTTC. This translates into CASSGEGGQLRVYYTF.

The chain joins TRBV7-9 to TRBJ2-3, with unresolved D. V lost 3 bases and J 2 bases, leaving 12 bases between the germline ends. This CDR3 is built from 15 residues. Germline V gene data show CDR1 as SEHNR and CDR2 as FQNEAQ (reference sequence). CDR3 amino acids: CASSLVGGITDTQYF. As DNA, the CDR3 is TGTGCCAGCAGCTTGGTTGGCGGAATCACAGATACGCAGTATTTT.

The chain couples TRBV27 to TRBJ2-1; D is perhaps TRBD1 (6 bases). This CDR3 is built from 16 residues. The V end lost 4 bases, the J end lost 9 bases, and 22 bases lay between the germline ends. CDR1 is MNHEY, CDR2 SMNVEV, per germline (reference sequence). CDR3 bases: TGTGCCAGCAGTTCCCTAGCTAAAGGGTTGGACAGTGAGCAGTTCTTC. The encoded protein is CASSSLAKGLDSEQFF.

V and J are TRBV5-1 and TRBJ1-1; tentative D call: TRBD1 (6 bases). CDR1 and CDR2 from the germline V gene are SGHRS and YFSETQ. The CDR3 length is 16 residues. Trimming removed 2 bases from V and 0 bases from J, with 14 bases in between. Here the CDR3 DNA reads TGCGCCAGCAGCTTTTATGGGACACTCATGAACACTGAAGCTTTCTTT. Protein sequence: CASSFYGTLMNTEAFF.

This chain uses TRBV12-5 with TRBJ1-2; D is undetermined. V was cut by 4 bases and J by 7 bases, with 10 bases left in between. The CDR3 loop spans 12 amino acids. Germline CDR1 is LGHNT and CDR2 is FRNRAP. The DNA for the CDR3 is TGTGCTAGTGGTTCAAGACTTAGTGGCTACACCTTC. This encodes CASGSRLSGYTF.

The chain links TRBV18 to TRBJ2-5, with a weak D call TRBD2 (5 bases). CDR1 is KGHSH, CDR2 LQKENI, per germline. CDR3 length equals 14 residues. The V end lost 3 bases, the J end lost 2 bases, and 10 bases lay between the germline ends. Here the CDR3 DNA reads TGTGCCAGCTCACCCGGGAACGGGCAAGAGACCCAGTACTTC. Encoded protein: CASSPGNGQETQYF.

The chain carries TRBV24-1 and TRBJ1-2; D call uncertain. The CDR3 consists of 13 residues. The germline V and J ends were trimmed by 3 bases and 1 base, with 5 bases remaining between them. CDR1 and CDR2 (germline): KGHDR, SFDVKD. The CDR3 sequence: CATSDPLNYGYTF. CDR3 DNA sequence: TGTGCCACCAGTGATCCCCTTAACTATGGCTACACCTTC.

A remark on this clone: Germline is not matched at one junction end, which may reflect a read error. The J gene is TRBJ2-7, the V gene TRBV2, with 8 nucleotides matching TRBD1. The CDR3 is 11 amino acids. Germline CDR1 reads SNHLY; CDR2 reads FYNNEI. The DNA for the CDR3 is TGTGCCAGCAGTGCGAAGGACAGGGAGTTCTTC. Its translation is CASSAKDREFF.

Of note for this clone: Other DNA sequences from this sample encode an identical CDR3 as well. V usage is TRBV18 and J usage is TRBJ1-4; the D is unclear. Trimming stripped 3 bases from V and 0 bases from J, with 5 bases between. The CDR3 is made up of 14 amino acids. CDR1 KGHSH and CDR2 LQKENI come from the germline V gene. CDR3 DNA: TGTGCCAGCTCACCCGGGGCAACTAATGAAAAACTGTTTTTT. Residues: CASSPGATNEKLFF.

The rearrangement uses TRBV9 and TRBJ2-1; D is unclear. Trimming left V 7 bases short and J 8 bases short, with 10 bases between. The length of the CDR3 is 11 residues. Germline lookup yields CDR1 SGDLS and CDR2 YYNGEE. The DNA for the CDR3 is TGTGCCAGCTCAGATGGGCATGAGCAGTTCTTC. As protein: CASSDGHEQFF.